This paragraph covers one T cell receptor beta chain sequence. The CDR3 consists of 15 residues. The sample comes from a study of blood T cell repertoires in COVID-19. Per the study methods: Cell counts per sample came from amplifying reference gene primers. Generated by immunoSEQ multiplex PCR, the TCRdb table keeps only in-frame clones and is missing some. From that table come the V and J calls and clone size; the DNA was used to work out D and trimming. Among a few hundred thousand clones, under 90% were seen once, and the ten largest hold 4.2%. The rearrangement links TRBV21-1 to TRBJ1-4; no DNA check was done on the table's D call, TRBD1. TRBV21-1 is termed a pseudogene. The TCR sequence derives from a man aged 60 to 75 with acute or convalescent COVID-19. Sequenced: peripheral blood. The CDR3 spells CASSKPGQGHEKLFF. The CDR3, as DNA: TGTGCCAGCAGCAAACCGGGACAGGGACATGAAAAACTGTTTTTT.